The 14 T cell receptor beta chains below come from one sample, sequenced in a study of CD8 T cells in ankylosing spondylitis. TCRdb passed the 5' RACE reads through MiXCR, listing each CDR3 protein once. This repertoire shows fewer than 350,000 distinct CDR3 sequences, approximately 10% found once; its top ten account for about a tenth. The source material was blood, either unsorted or a sorted T cell fraction (not recorded which). These receptors all stem from a female donor with ankylosing spondylitis or in good health (not recorded which).

CDR3 in DNA: TGTGCCAGCACCACGGATCTCGGGAATGAGCAGTTCTTC. Encoded protein: CASTTDLGNEQFF. This chain connects TRBV12-3 or TRBV12-4 to TRBJ2-1; D gene uncertain. V was shortened by 7 bases and J by 7 bases, with 14 bases between the two germline ends. This CDR3 has 13 residues.

The rearrangement uses TRBV7-9 and TRBJ2-7; D unresolved. Germline V CDR1 and CDR2: SEHNR, FQNEAQ (reference sequence). CDR3 length: 12 residues. The V end lost 4 bases, the J end lost 7 bases, and 11 bases lay between the germline ends. The CDR3 coding sequence is TGTGCCAGCAGCTCGTCCAGTACAGAGCAGTACTTC. Its protein product is CASSSSSTEQYF.

This clonotype was observed many times. The genes are TRBV20-1 and TRBJ1-1; D remains ambiguous. The V end was cut by 3 bases, the J end by 0 bases, with 8 bases between. Per germline, CDR1 DFQATT and CDR2 SNEGSKA (reference sequence). There are 13 residues in the CDR3. The CDR3 bases are TGCAGTGCTAGCTCACCCTTGAACACTGAAGCTTTCTTT. Protein: CSASSPLNTEAFF.

The V and J genes are TRBV24-1 and TRBJ2-1; a possible D gene is TRBD1 (5 bases). The CDR3 runs 14 residues. Per germline, CDR1 KGHDR and CDR2 SFDVKD. V lost 4 bases and J 8 bases, leaving 14 bases between the germline ends. CDR3 in DNA: TGTGCCACCAGTGACCTCAACAGGTTCGATGAGCAGTTCTTC. It encodes CATSDLNRFDEQFF.

The chain couples TRBV5-1 to TRBJ2-3; maybe TRBD1 (5 bases). This CDR3 region has 16 residues. V was clipped by 5 bases and J by 4 bases, with 20 bases between them. Germline V CDR1 and CDR2: SGHRS, YFSETQ. CDR3 sequence reads: CASRVGLQGGADTQYF. For the CDR3, the DNA is TGCGCCAGCAGGGTTGGGCTTCAGGGCGGCGCAGATACGCAGTATTTT. Using reference TRBV5-1 and TRBJ2-3 for the parts outside the CDR3, the full variable domain is KAGVTQTPRYLIKTRGQQVTLSCSPISGHRSVSWYQQTPGQGLQFLFEYFSETQRNKGNFPGRFSGRQFSNSRSEMNVSTLELGDSALYLCASRVGLQGGADTQYFGPGTRLTVL.

The CDR3 nucleotides are TGTGCCAGCAGTCTCGGGACCCTAAGCACAGATACGCAGTATTTT. Protein sequence: CASSLGTLSTDTQYF. The chain employs TRBV27 and TRBJ2-3; D is possibly TRBD1 or TRBD2 (5 bases each). Trimming took off 5 bases at V and 0 bases at J, with 12 bases between the two ends. From germline, CDR1 is MNHEY and CDR2 SMNVEV (reference sequence). CDR3 size: 15 residues.

A word on this clonotype: A clone one base away is much larger, so this may be a read error. V gene TRBV5-1 combines with J gene TRBJ2-7; perhaps TRBD1 as D (6 bases). Trimming removed 3 bases from V and 6 bases from J, with 16 bases in between. CDR1 SGHRS and CDR2 YFSETQ come from the germline V gene. CDR3 size: 14 residues. CDR3 region: CASSSGQGMVEQYF. Written as DNA, the CDR3 is TGCGCCAGCAGCTCGGGTCAGGGGATGGTCGAGCAGTACTTC.

Concerning this clonotype itself: Just one base apart from a much larger clone, this may be a read error. The rearrangement joins TRBV7-8 to TRBJ1-6; D gene ambiguous. The CDR3 runs 13 residues. Germline CDR1 SGHVS, CDR2 FQNEAQ. The CDR3 loop is CTSSLSLGSPLHF. Written as DNA, the CDR3 is TGTACCAGCAGCTTATCTTTGGGTTCACCCCTCCACTTT.

This clonotype has ten or more counts. The chain joins TRBV5-1 to TRBJ1-2; no clear D. V was shortened by 0 bases and J by 8 bases, with 14 bases between the two germline ends. Per the germline V gene, CDR1 is SGHRS and CDR2 is YFSETQ. This CDR3 is 14 amino acids long. CDR3 sequence reads: CASSLAPGSSGYTF. CDR3 bases: TGCGCCAGCAGCTTGGCCCCGGGCAGCTCAGGCTACACCTTC.

This clonotype was found many times. The chain joins TRBV5-1 to TRBJ2-6; D gene ambiguous. The CDR3 is 15 amino acids. CDR1 and CDR2 (germline): SGHRS, YFSETQ. V gave up 0 bases and J gave up 0 bases, with 4 bases separating them. The CDR3, as DNA: TGCGCCAGCAGCTTGGTGCTCTCTGGGGCCAACGTCCTGACTTTC. It codes for CASSLVLSGANVLTF.

This clonotype came up many times. This chain connects TRBV19 to TRBJ2-1; either TRBD1 or TRBD2 may supply D (5 bases each). Germline CDR1 is LNHDA and CDR2 is SQIVND (reference sequence). This CDR3 has 14 amino acids. V was pared by 5 bases and J by 6 bases, with 14 bases between. CDR3 bases: TGTGCCAGTAGTCCAGGTTGGGGGTTCAATGAGCAGTTCTTC. Translation gives CASSPGWGFNEQFF.

This clonotype showed up many times. The chain employs TRBV18 and TRBJ1-2, with D perhaps TRBD1 (5 bases). The germline gives CDR1 KGHSH, CDR2 LQKENI. The CDR3 loop spans 13 amino acids. V dropped 8 bases and J dropped 3 bases, with 13 bases sitting between them. In DNA form, the CDR3 reads TGTGCCAGCAGCCCCGGGACGGACTATGGCTACACCTTC. Residues: CASSPGTDYGYTF.

The chain carries TRBV4-3 and TRBJ2-7; TRBD2 aligns across 9 bases. This CDR3 comprises 18 residues. Germline CDR1 is LGHNA and CDR2 is YSLEER. V lost 2 bases to trimming and J lost 0 bases; unmatched junction nucleotides: 11. As DNA, the CDR3 is TGCGCCAGCAGCCAACAGTGGTGGGGTAGCGGGAGCTCCTACGAGCAGTACTTC. Translating gives CASSQQWWGSGSSYEQYF.

The chain employs TRBV25-1 and TRBJ2-2; tentatively, D is TRBD1 or TRBD2 (6 bases each). CDR3 length: 12 residues. Trimming cost V 10 bases and J 6 bases, with 12 bases left between them. Per germline, CDR1 MGHDK and CDR2 SYGVNS. The CDR3 reads CATRGGAGELFF. CDR3 nucleotides: TGTGCCACCAGGGGCGGGGCCGGGGAGCTGTTTTTT. Combining the CDR3 with reference TRBV25-1 and TRBJ2-2 gives the whole variable domain EADIYQTPRYLVIGTGKKITLECSQTMGHDKMYWYQQDPGMELHLIHYSYGVNSTEKGDLSSESTVSRIRTEHFPLTLESARPSHTSQYLCATRGGAGELFFGEGSRLTVL.